This T cell receptor beta chain was profiled in a study of STAT3 mutations in large granular lymphocyte leukemia. Looking at the study overall: Over half of T-LGLL patients had one or more immunosuppressive regimens.

The study, taken as a whole, reports: At least one immunodominant TCR beta clonotype appeared in every T-cell large granular lymphocyte leukemia patient.

The CDR3 totals 14 residues. Trimming cost V 3 bases and J 0 bases, with 7 bases left between them. The germline V gene has CDR1 SGHTA and CDR2 FQGTGA. A remark on this clone: Its matching antigen is unknown.

TCRdb's copy holds only in-frame clones and misses some; the assay was immunoSEQ multiplex PCR. The sample lists about 15,000 clones; 84% were seen once. This receptor was identified in a man in his fifties with T-cell large granular lymphocyte leukemia. Some clones in this sample may be carry-over from other donors' samples. The sample taken for sequencing was peripheral blood mononuclear cells. The chain has TRBV7-3 and TRBJ2-3; D unclear. CDR3 bases: TGTGCCAGCAGCTTCGGGCCTAGCACAGATACGCAGTATTTT. Translating it yields CASSFGPSTDTQYF.